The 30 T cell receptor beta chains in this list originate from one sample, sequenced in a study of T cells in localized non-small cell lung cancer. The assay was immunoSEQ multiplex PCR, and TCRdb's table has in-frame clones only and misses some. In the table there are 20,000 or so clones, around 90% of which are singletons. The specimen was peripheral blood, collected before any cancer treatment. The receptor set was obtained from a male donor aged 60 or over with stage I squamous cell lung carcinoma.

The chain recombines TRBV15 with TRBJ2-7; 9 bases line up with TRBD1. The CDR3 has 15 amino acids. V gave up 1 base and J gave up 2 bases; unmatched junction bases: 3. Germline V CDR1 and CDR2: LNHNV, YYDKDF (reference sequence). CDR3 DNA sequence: TGTGCCACCAGCAGAGGACAGGGGGGGGCCTACGAGCAGTACTTC. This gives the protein CATSRGQGGAYEQYF.

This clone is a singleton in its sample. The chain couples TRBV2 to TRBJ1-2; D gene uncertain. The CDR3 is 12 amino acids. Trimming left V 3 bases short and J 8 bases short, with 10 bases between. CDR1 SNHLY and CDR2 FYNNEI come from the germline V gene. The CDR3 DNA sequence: TGTGCCAGCAGTGACAGGTCAATCGGCTACACCTTC. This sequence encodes CASSDRSIGYTF.

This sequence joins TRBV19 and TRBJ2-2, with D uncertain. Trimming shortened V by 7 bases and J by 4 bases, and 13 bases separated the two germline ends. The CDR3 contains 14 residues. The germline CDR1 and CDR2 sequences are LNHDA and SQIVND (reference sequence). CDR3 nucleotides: TGTGCCAGTAAAGGGTTTCCAGGCACCGGGGAGCTGTTTTTT. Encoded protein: CASKGFPGTGELFF.

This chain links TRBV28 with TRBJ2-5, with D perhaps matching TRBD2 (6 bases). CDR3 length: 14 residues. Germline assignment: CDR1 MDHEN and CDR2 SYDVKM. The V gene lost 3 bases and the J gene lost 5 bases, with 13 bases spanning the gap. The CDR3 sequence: CASSFGLKGETQYF. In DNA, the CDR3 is TGTGCCAGCAGTTTTGGACTAAAGGGGGAGACCCAGTACTTC.

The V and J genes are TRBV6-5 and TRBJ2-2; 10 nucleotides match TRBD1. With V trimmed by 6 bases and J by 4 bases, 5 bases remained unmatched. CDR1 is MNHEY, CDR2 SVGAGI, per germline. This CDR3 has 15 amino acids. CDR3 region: CASSPGQGFTGELFF. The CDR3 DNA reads TGTGCCAGCAGCCCGGGACAGGGGTTCACCGGGGAGCTGTTTTTT.

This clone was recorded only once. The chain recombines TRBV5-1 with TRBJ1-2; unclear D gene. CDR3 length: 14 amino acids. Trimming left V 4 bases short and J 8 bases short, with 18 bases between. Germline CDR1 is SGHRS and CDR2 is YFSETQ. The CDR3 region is CASSPPAATGGYTF. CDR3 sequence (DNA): TGCGCCAGCAGCCCGCCGGCAGCCACGGGGGGCTACACCTTC.

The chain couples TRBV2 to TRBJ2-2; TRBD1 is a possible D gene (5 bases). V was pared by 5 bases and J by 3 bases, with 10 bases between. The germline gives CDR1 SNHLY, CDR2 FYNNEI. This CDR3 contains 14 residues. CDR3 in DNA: TGTGCCAGCAGTAACGACAGACACACCGGGGAGCTGTTTTTT. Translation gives CASSNDRHTGELFF.

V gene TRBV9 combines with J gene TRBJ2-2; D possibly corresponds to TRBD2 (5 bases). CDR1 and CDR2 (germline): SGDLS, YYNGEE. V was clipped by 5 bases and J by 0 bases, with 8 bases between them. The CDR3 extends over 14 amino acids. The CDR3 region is CASRAGTNTGELFF. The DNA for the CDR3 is TGTGCCAGCAGGGCCGGGACGAACACCGGGGAGCTGTTTTTT.

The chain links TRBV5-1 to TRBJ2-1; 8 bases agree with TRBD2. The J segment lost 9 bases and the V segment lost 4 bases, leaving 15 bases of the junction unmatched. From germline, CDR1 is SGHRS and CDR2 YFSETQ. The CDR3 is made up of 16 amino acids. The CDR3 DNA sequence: TGCGCCAGCAGCCATGGGGGACGGGGGGGCGCATTTGAGCAGTTCTTC. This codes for CASSHGGRGGAFEQFF.

CDR3 nucleotide sequence: TGTGCCAGCAGCGTAGCTGGGGGGGACGGTGTTTCACCCCTCCACTTT. It is translated as CASSVAGGDGVSPLHF. The chain recombines TRBV9 with TRBJ1-6; D might be TRBD1 (5 bases). Germline V gene data show CDR1 as SGDLS and CDR2 as YYNGEE. V was shortened by 0 bases and J by 9 bases, with 16 bases between the two germline ends. CDR3 length: 16 residues.

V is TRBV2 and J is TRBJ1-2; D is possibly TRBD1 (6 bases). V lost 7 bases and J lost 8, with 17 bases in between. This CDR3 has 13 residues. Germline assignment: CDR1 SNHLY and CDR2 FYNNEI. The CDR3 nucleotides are TGTGCCAGCACCCAGGACGGCGACAGGGGCTACACCTTC. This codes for CASTQDGDRGYTF.

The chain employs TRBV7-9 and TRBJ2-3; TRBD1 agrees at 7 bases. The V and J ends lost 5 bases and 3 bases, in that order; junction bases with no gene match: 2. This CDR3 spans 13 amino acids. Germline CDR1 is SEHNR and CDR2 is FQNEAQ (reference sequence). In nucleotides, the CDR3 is TGTGCCAGCAGCGTGACAGGGACAGATACGCAGTATTTT. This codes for CASSVTGTDTQYF.

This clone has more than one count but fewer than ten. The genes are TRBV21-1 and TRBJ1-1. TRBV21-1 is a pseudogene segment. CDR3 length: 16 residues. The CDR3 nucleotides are TGTGCCAGCAGCAAAACCGGGGGGGTACAGCAGCCTGAAGCTTTCTTT. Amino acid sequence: CASSKTGGVQQPEAFF.

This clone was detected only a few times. This CDR3 reads CASTDGNLSNQPQHF. The CDR3 DNA follows: TGTGCCAGTACCGATGGAAACCTTTCTAATCAGCCCCAGCATTTT. The chain has TRBV19 and TRBJ1-5, with unresolved D. V lost 7 bases, J lost 4 bases, and 17 bases lay in between. Germline lookup yields CDR1 LNHDA and CDR2 SQIVND (reference sequence). The CDR3 is 15 residues long.

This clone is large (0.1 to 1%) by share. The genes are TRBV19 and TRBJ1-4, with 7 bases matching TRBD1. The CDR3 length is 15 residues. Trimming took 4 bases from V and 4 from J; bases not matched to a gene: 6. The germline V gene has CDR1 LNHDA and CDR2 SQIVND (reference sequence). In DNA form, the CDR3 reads TGTGCCAGTAGTAAGACACAGGGGCGTAATGAAAAACTGTTTTTT. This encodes CASSKTQGRNEKLFF.

The CDR3 DNA sequence: TGTGCCTGGACTAGCGGGGGGGCCGGGGAGCAGTACTTC. It specifies CAWTSGGAGEQYF. V is TRBV30 and J is TRBJ2-7; TRBD2 matches at 12 bases. Trimming took 4 bases from V and 7 from J; bases not matched to a gene: 5. Germline V gives CDR1 GTSNPN, CDR2 SVGIG (reference sequence). CDR3 size: 13 residues.

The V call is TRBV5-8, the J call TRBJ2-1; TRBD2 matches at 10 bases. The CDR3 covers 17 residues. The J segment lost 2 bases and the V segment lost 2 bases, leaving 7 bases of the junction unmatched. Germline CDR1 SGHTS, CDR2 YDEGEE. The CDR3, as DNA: TGTGCCAGCAGCTTCTTGCTTCTAGCGGGGGCCTACAATGAGCAGTTCTTC. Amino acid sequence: CASSFLLLAGAYNEQFF.

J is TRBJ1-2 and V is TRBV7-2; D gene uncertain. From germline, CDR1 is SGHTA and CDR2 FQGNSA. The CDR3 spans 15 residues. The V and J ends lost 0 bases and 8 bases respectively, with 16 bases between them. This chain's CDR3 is CASSLAKVAVQGYTF. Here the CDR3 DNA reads TGTGCCAGCAGCTTAGCGAAGGTAGCGGTTCAAGGCTACACCTTC.

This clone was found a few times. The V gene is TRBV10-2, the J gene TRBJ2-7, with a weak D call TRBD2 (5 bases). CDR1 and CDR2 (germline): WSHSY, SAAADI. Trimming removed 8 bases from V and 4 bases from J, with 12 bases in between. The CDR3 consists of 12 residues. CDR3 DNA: TGCGCCAGCGCCCGGGAACAGTACGAGCAGTACTTC. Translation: CASAREQYEQYF.

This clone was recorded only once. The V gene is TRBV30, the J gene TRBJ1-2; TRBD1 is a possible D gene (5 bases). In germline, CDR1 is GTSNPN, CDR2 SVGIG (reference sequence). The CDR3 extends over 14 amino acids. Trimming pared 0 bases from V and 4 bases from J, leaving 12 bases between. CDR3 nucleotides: TGTGCCTGGAGTGTCCAGGGCTCTGGCTATGGCTACACCTTC. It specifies CAWSVQGSGYGYTF.

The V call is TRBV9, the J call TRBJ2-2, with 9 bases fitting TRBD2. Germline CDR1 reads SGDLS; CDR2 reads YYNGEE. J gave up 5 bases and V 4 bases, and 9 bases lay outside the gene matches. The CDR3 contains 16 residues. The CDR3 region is CASSISGLALTGELFF. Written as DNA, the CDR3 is TGTGCCAGCAGCATATCGGGACTAGCTTTAACCGGGGAGCTGTTTTTT.

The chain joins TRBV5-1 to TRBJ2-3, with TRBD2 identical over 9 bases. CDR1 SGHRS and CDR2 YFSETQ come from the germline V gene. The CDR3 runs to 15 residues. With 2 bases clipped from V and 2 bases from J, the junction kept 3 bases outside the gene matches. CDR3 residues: CASSFLAGNTDTQYF. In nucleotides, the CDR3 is TGCGCCAGCAGCTTTCTAGCGGGGAACACAGATACGCAGTATTTT.

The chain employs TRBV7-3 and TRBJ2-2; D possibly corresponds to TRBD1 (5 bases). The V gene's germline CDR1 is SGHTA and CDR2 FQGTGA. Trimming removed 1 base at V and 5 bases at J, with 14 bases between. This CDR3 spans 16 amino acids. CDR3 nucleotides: TGTGCCAGCAGCTTAAAAGTGGGGCTTAGAACCGGGGAGCTGTTTTTT. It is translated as CASSLKVGLRTGELFF.

CDR3 DNA: TGTGCCAGCAGTTACTCTGCCCTGAACACTGAAGCTTTCTTT. Protein: CASSYSALNTEAFF. The chain employs TRBV6-5 and TRBJ1-1; D not certain. Trimming pared 0 bases from V and 0 bases from J, leaving 5 bases between. Germline CDR1 reads MNHEY; CDR2 reads SVGAGI. The CDR3 contains 14 residues.

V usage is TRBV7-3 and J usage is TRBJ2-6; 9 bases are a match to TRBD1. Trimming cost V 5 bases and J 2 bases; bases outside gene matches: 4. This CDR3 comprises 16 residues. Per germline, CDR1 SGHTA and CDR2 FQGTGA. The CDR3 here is CASSRNRGPGANVLTF. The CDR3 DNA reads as TGTGCCAGCAGCCGGAACAGGGGGCCTGGGGCCAACGTCCTGACTTTC.

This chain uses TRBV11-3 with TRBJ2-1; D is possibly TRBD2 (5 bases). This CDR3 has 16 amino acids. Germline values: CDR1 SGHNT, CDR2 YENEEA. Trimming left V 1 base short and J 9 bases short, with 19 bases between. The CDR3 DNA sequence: TGTGCCAGCAGCTTAGGAATCTTCGGGGATAGGAGTGAGCAGTTCTTC. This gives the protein CASSLGIFGDRSEQFF.

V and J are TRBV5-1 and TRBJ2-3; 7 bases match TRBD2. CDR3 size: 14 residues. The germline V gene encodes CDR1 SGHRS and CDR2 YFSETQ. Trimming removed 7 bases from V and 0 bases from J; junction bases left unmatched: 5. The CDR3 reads CASQLGGSTDTQYF. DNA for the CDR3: TGCGCCAGCCAACTCGGGGGGAGCACAGATACGCAGTATTTT.

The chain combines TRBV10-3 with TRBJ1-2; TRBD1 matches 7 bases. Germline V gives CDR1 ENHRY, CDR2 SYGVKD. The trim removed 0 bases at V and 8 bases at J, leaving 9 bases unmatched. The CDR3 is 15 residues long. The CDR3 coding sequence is TGTGCCATCAGTGAGTCGACTAGGGGGCAGGTCGGCTACACCTTC. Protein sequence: CAISESTRGQVGYTF.

CDR3 DNA: TGTGCCAGCAGCTTCCAATTGGATCAGCCCCAGCATTTT. It is translated as CASSFQLDQPQHF. V gene TRBV7-3 combines with J gene TRBJ1-5; D remains unclear. This CDR3 is 13 amino acids long. V dropped 3 bases and J dropped 5 bases, with 8 bases sitting between them. Germline V CDR1 and CDR2: SGHTA, FQGTGA.

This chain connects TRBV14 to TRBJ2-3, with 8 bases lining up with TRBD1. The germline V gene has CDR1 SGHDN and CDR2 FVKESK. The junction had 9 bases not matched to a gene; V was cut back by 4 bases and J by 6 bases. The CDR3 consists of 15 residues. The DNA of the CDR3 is TGTGCCAGCAGCCCAATGCAGGGGGCCACGGATACGCAGTATTTT. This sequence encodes CASSPMQGATDTQYF.